The T cell receptor beta chain described here comes from a study of cytomegalovirus exposure and HLA in healthy donors. Overall study results and limits: Most subjects' HLA-A and HLA-B alleles were reportedly predicted from TCR beta sequences. TCR sequences were mostly rare, though some public TCRs occurred in many donors. When analyzed later, a missense DCLRE1C variant was found to be linked to TCR beta V- and J-gene trimming. An analysis done earlier found most TCR beta V segments productive about 90% or about 30% of the time.

PCR amplification relied on 60 Vbeta primers (plus 13 Jbeta primers). Here immunoSEQ multiplex PCR was the method, and the copy in TCRdb shows in-frame clones only, minus some. The sample comprises roughly 140,000 clones, around 83% of which are singletons, and around 4% rests with the top ten. Details on this clone: Its antigen is currently unknown.

V trimming: 4 bases; J trimming: 2 bases; junction bases outside the gene matches: 3. The germline V gene encodes CDR1 SGHRS and CDR2 YFSETQ. The CDR3 is 14 residues long. Sequenced input: PBMCs. This sequence was found in a man in his forties in good health and CMV-seropositive. The chain employs TRBV5-1 and TRBJ2-7; 10 nucleotides agree with TRBD2. The DNA for the CDR3 is TGCGCCAGCAGCCTAGCGGGGGACGCCTACGAGCAGTACTTC. This gives the protein CASSLAGDAYEQYF.